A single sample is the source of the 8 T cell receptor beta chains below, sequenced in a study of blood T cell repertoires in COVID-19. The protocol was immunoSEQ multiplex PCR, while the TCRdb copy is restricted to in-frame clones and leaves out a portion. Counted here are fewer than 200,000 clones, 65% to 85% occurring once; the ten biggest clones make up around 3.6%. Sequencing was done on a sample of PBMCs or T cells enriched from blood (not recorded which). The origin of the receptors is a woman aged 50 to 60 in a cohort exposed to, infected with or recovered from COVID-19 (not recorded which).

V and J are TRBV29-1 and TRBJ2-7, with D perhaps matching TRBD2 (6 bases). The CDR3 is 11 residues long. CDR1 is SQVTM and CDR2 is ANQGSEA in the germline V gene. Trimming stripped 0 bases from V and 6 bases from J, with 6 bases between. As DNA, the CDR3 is TGCAGCGTTGAAGAGGGGGGCGAGCAGTACTTC. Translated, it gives CSVEEGGEQYF.

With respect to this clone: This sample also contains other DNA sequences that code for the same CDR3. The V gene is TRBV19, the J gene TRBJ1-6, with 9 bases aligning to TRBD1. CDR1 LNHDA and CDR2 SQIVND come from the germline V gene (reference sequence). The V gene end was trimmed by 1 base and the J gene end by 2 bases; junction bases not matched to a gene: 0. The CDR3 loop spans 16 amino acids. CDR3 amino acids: CASSIGQGAYNSPLHF. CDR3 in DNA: TGTGCCAGTAGTATAGGACAGGGGGCCTATAATTCACCCCTCCACTTT.

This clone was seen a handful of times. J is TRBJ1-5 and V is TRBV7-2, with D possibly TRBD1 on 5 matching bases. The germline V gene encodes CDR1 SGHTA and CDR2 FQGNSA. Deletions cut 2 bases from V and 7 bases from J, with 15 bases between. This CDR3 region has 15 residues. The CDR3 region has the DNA TGTGCCAGCAGCTTAAGGATTTCGGGGGACCAGCCCCAGCATTTT. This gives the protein CASSLRISGDQPQHF.

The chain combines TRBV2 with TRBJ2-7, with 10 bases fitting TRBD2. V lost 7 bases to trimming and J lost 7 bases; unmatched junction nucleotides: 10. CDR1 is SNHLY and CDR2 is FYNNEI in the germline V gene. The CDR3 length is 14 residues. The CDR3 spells CASKPGLAFFEQYF. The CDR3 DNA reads TGTGCCAGCAAACCGGGACTAGCGTTTTTTGAGCAGTACTTC.

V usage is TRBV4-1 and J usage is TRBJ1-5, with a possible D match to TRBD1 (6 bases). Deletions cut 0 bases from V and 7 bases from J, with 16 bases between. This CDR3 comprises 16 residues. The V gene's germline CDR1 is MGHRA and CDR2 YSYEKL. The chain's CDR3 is CASSQDTSGQWQPQHF. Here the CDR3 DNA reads TGCGCCAGCAGCCAAGATACATCAGGACAGTGGCAGCCCCAGCATTTT.

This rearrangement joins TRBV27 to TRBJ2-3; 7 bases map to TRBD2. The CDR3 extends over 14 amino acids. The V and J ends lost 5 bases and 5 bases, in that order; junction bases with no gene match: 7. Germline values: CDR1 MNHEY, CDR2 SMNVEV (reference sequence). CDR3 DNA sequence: TGTGCCAGCAGTCTGAGGACTAGTAGAGATACGCAGTATTTT. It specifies CASSLRTSRDTQYF.

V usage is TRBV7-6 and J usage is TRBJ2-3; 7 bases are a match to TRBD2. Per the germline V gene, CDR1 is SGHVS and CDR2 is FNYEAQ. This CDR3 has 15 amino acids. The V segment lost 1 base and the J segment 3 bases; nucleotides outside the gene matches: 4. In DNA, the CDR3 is TGTGCCAGCAGCTTAGGGCACGGGGGGACAGATACGCAGTATTTT. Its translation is CASSLGHGGTDTQYF.

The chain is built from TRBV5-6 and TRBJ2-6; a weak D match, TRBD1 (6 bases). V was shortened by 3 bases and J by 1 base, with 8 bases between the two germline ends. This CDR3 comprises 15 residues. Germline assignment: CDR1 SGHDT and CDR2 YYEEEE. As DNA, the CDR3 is TGTGCCAGCAGCTCTGACAGGTCTGGGGCCAACGTCCTGACTTTC. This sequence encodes CASSSDRSGANVLTF.